The clone carrying this T cell receptor beta chain has at least ten counts. Its antigen is undetermined. The CDR3 has 15 residues. Germline CDR1 and CDR2: SGHRS and YFSETQ. Trimming shortened V by 0 bases and J by 4 bases, and 11 bases separated the two germline ends. The data derive from a study of T cells after yellow fever vaccination. Background on the study: SMART-Seq v4 Ultra Low Input served to prepare low-cell-number fractions. Study-wide findings and caveats: Abundant clonotypes from the bulk population could contaminate FACS-sorted repertoires. A weaker secondary response peaked on day 5, the primary on day 15.

Making TCR cDNA involved 5'RACE template switching, which added UMIs and a universal primer site. TCRdb re-derived calls from the 5' RACE reads in MiXCR, one entry per CDR3 protein. The sample includes 300,000 to 400,000 distinct CDR3 sequences, about 4% of them seen just once. The sample was PBMCs, taken 5 days after the yellow fever booster vaccination. The chain uses TRBV5-1 and TRBJ1-3; D perhaps matches TRBD1 (5 bases). This TCR was sampled from a man between 18 and 35 years old who received the YFV17D yellow fever vaccine. In DNA, the CDR3 is TGCGCCAGCAGCTTGGCTGTGGGGCACGGAAACACCATATATTTT. Translation gives CASSLAVGHGNTIYF. Supplemented by reference TRBV5-1 and TRBJ1-3, the full variable domain reads KAGVTQTPRYLIKTRGQQVTLSCSPISGHRSVSWYQQTPGQGLQFLFEYFSETQRNKGNFPGRFSGRQFSNSRSEMNVSTLELGDSALYLCASSLAVGHGNTIYFGEGSWLTVV.